The T cell receptor (beta chain) described here comes from a study of T cell responses to AZD1222 COVID-19 vaccine (dated by TCRdb to the early 2020s). Background for the entire study: TCR sequencing was performed for 230 to 250 trial participants, of whom some 200 were given two doses of AZD1222 and some 26 were given two doses of MenACWY control vaccine. Trial participants were enrolled into age subgroups of 18-55, 56-69 and 70-plus years, which contained about 150, 27 and 61 TCR-sequenced participants, respectively.

Sample time point, as interpreted from the label and publication: baseline before first vaccination. The treatment or condition label on this specimen signifies: meningococcal conjugate vaccine given as trial control. Samples from vaccinated people were obtained from the UK trials COV001 and COV002, which included a single-blind randomized controlled phase 2/3 trial of AZD1222 (ChAdOx1 nCoV-19) in healthy adults. Trial participant PBMC samples were collected at day 0 and day 28 after the second dose for TCRbeta chain sequencing. The investigation overall reported the following: Nearly half of unique spike-specific TCRs reportedly recognized epitopes outside regions mutated in the B.1.351 and B.1.1.7 variants. Because no day 14 peak-response samples were available, repertoires were characterized only after the peak T cell response. Most participants were white British and females outnumbered males, and the authors suggested that clonal diversity may have been underestimated. Conclusions about previously exposed vaccinees are limited because only a handful of AZD1222 recipients were SARS-CoV-2 seropositive at baseline. The whole spike protein was spanned by vaccine-associated CD4 TCRs, and dominant responses were seen in regions 160-218 and 743-854. A significant rise in spike-specific TCR breadth and depth was observed after two AZD1222 doses relative to day 0 and relative to MenACWY recipients. The 56-69-year group was small, and its depth increase did not reach significance, likely because of low power.

The CDR3 regions of human TCRbeta chains were analyzed by immunosequencing. The study's own analysis went as follows. TCRs in the repertoires were compared against a reference library of SARS-CoV-2-specific TCRs that had been generated with the MIRA antigen-specificity platform. Breadth was defined as the fraction of unique TCRs that were SARS-CoV-2-associated. Depth was defined as the fraction of total T cells that were SARS-CoV-2-associated. Using the MIRA data, each spike-specific TCR was mapped to the spike region that the TCR reacts to and placed in a CD4 or CD8 class. Log10-transformed breadth and depth values were compared by one-way ANOVA with Sidak's multiple comparisons tests. The table was pulled from immuneACCESS by TCRdb, which kept in-frame rearrangements only. Such tables lose some clones; where checked, under half of the loss comes from unresolved V genes, and the rest has no known cause. V and J calls and clone size are given by that table; D and trimming were obtained from the DNA. The sample has 150,000 to 180,000 clones on record, about 90% of them singletons. The ten most abundant clones make up about 5% of the sample.

The junction shows trimming of 4 bases on V and 6 bases on J, and the gene matches do not reach 11 bases of it. Counted from cysteine to phenylalanine, this CDR3 has 16 amino acids. The DNA shown is the 48-base CDR3, in frame from base 1. The germline V gene encodes CDR1 KGHSH and CDR2 LQKENI. Remarks on this clone: Its antigen specificity is not known. Base-call qualities are not available, and no considerably larger clone is one nucleotide away.

The source material was peripheral blood, sampled on day 0 of MenACWY control vaccination. The source of this sequence is an adult in good health. Recombination connected TRBV18 to TRBJ2-3; 9 bases in the junction line up with TRBD2. The nucleotides are TGTGCCAGCTCACTCGGGACTAGCCTTAACGTGGATACGCAGTATTTT. This translates into CASSLGTSLNVDTQYF.